This passage covers 25 T cell receptor beta chains from one sample sequenced in a study of beta chain features in type 1 diabetes. Expressed TCRB transcripts were sequenced, since all the RNA that had been isolated was reverse transcribed. Assay used: immunoSEQ multiplex PCR; TCRdb lists only in-frame clones, some missing. Among 300,000 to 350,000 clones listed, 13% to 15% were seen once. Material for sequencing was central memory CD4+ T cells from blood. The source of these receptors is a man aged 25 to 45 in good health.

On this clone: This sample includes further DNA sequences coding for the same CDR3. The CDR3 loop is CASRPRGMNTEAFF. The CDR3 DNA reads as TGTGCCAGTAGGCCCAGGGGGATGAACACTGAAGCTTTCTTT. The chain is built from TRBV19 and TRBJ1-1; 7 nucleotides agree with TRBD1. From germline, CDR1 is LNHDA and CDR2 SQIVND (reference sequence). This CDR3 comprises 14 residues. V was pared by 6 bases and J by 0 bases, with 4 bases of the junction left unmatched.

In this sample, this clone turned up a few times. The J gene is TRBJ1-6, the V gene TRBV6-5; D possibly corresponds to TRBD1 (5 bases). Trimming shortened V by 7 bases and J by 10 bases, and 14 bases separated the two germline ends. Germline V gene data show CDR1 as MNHEY and CDR2 as SVGAGI. This CDR3 is 13 amino acids long. The CDR3 protein is CASINPGDSPLHF. In DNA, the CDR3 is TGTGCCAGCATCAACCCGGGGGACTCACCCCTCCACTTT.

The J gene is TRBJ1-2, the V gene TRBV27; D gene uncertain. V was clipped by 6 bases and J by 4 bases, with 6 bases between them. The CDR3 totals 11 residues. CDR1 MNHEY and CDR2 SMNVEV come from the germline V gene (reference sequence). The CDR3 DNA reads TGTGCCAGCAGACCGCCCTATGGCTACACCTTC. It translates to CASRPPYGYTF.

This clone was counted a few times. This chain's CDR3 is CATKTGGEETQYF. The CDR3 nucleotides are TGTGCCACCAAGACAGGGGGGGAGGAGACCCAGTACTTC. The V and J genes are TRBV25-1 and TRBJ2-5, with 9 bases that match TRBD1. CDR1 is MGHDK and CDR2 is SYGVNS in the germline V gene. This CDR3 has 13 amino acids. V lost 10 bases, J lost 5 bases, and 8 bases stayed unmatched.

The chain employs TRBV5-4 and TRBJ2-5, with 8 nucleotides matching TRBD1. Trimming removed 2 bases from V and 0 bases from J; junction bases left unmatched: 6. In germline, CDR1 is SGHNT, CDR2 YYREEE (reference sequence). The CDR3 contains 16 residues. CDR3 DNA: TGTGCCAGCAGCTTACCGGACAGGGTAGACCAAGAGACCCAGTACTTC. This sequence encodes CASSLPDRVDQETQYF.

J is TRBJ2-5 and V is TRBV18; 7 nucleotides match TRBD2. Germline V CDR1 and CDR2: KGHSH, LQKENI. Trimming at V came to 0 bases and at J to 5 bases, leaving 6 bases not matched to a gene. This CDR3 is 15 amino acids long. CDR3 sequence reads: CASSPPGAGGETQYF. The DNA of the CDR3 is TGTGCCAGCTCACCACCGGGCGCCGGGGGGGAGACCCAGTACTTC.

V gene TRBV19 combines with J gene TRBJ2-5; D is unresolved. Looked up from germline, CDR1 is LNHDA and CDR2 is SQIVND (reference sequence). There are 13 residues in the CDR3. V gave up 3 bases and J gave up 2 bases, with 7 bases separating them. The CDR3 DNA follows: TGTGCCAGTAGTATGAAGGGTCAAGAGACCCAGTACTTC. It codes for CASSMKGQETQYF.

Of note for this clone: The junction and the germline gene differ at one end; a read error may be behind it. The chain is built from TRBV7-7 and TRBJ2-2; D remains unclear. Germline loops: CDR1 SSHAT, CDR2 FNYEAQ (reference sequence). This CDR3 has 14 residues. The CDR3: CASSTRTNTGELFF. DNA of the CDR3: TGTGCTAGCAGCACTCGGACCAACACCGGGGAGCTGTTTTTT.

The chain uses TRBV7-2 and TRBJ2-1, with D tentatively TRBD2 (6 bases). Trimming cost V 1 base and J 7 bases, with 17 bases left between them. Germline CDR1 and CDR2: SGHTA and FQGNSA. The CDR3 is 16 amino acids. For the CDR3, the DNA is TGTGCCAGCAGCTTAGACGCGACTAGGGTAGTGAATGAGCAGTTCTTC. Translating gives CASSLDATRVVNEQFF.

The chain recombines TRBV20-1 with TRBJ1-1; D gene uncertain. This CDR3 is built from 11 residues. Germline V gene sequence: CDR1 DFQATT, CDR2 SNEGSKA (reference sequence). CDR3 sequence: CSIQRNTEAFF. CDR3 in DNA: TGCAGCATTCAGAGGAACACTGAAGCTTTCTTT.

There are a few counts of this clone. V is TRBV4-1 and J is TRBJ2-1, with 7 bases identical to TRBD1. Germline-derived CDR1 and CDR2 are MGHRA and YSYEKL. The CDR3 is made up of 13 amino acids. V lost 4 bases and J lost 8; bases outside the gene matches: 5. The CDR3: CASSRYRGDEQFF. CDR3 nucleotides: TGCGCCAGCAGCCGATACAGGGGCGATGAGCAGTTCTTC.

J is TRBJ1-5 and V is TRBV18, with unresolved D. Trimming stripped 2 bases from V and 7 bases from J, with 12 bases between. Germline V gene data show CDR1 as KGHSH and CDR2 as LQKENI. CDR3 length: 14 amino acids. In DNA, the CDR3 is TGTGCCAGCTCACCATCCCCGGGTTGGCAGCCCCAGCATTTT. It is translated as CASSPSPGWQPQHF.

The table lists this clone with a few counts. The CDR3 sequence is CASSRTGEGGAFF. CDR3 DNA sequence: TGCGCCAGCAGCCGCACAGGGGAGGGAGGGGCTTTCTTT. The chain links TRBV4-3 to TRBJ1-1; the match to TRBD1 covers 7 bases. The CDR3 length is 13 residues. Trimming cost V 4 bases and J 11 bases; bases outside gene matches: 10. Germline CDR1 and CDR2: LGHNA and YSLEER.

This chain uses TRBV6-5 with TRBJ2-7; D may match TRBD1 or TRBD2 (5 bases each). This CDR3 region has 13 residues. V lost 9 bases, J lost 4 bases, and 16 bases lay in between. Germline values: CDR1 MNHEY, CDR2 SVGAGI. The CDR3: CASRTGPQYEQYF. The CDR3 DNA follows: TGTGCCAGTAGAACGGGACCTCAGTACGAGCAGTACTTC.

This clone was counted only a few times. The genes are TRBV7-3 and TRBJ2-1, with a tentative D call TRBD2 (5 bases). The germline V gene has CDR1 SGHTA and CDR2 FQGTGA. This CDR3 is 12 amino acids long. V was shortened by 5 bases and J by 9 bases, with 11 bases between the two germline ends. Written as DNA, the CDR3 is TGTGCCAGCAGCCTCCTGGCGGGTGAGCAGTTCTTC. Its translation: CASSLLAGEQFF.

This clone was counted a few times. V is TRBV6-5 and J is TRBJ2-1, with TRBD1 identical over 9 bases. V shed 4 bases and J 13 bases; nucleotides not matched to a gene: 5. The CDR3 length is 12 residues. Germline V CDR1 and CDR2: MNHEY, SVGAGI. CDR3 nucleotide sequence: TGTGCCAGCAGTTGGGACAGGGAAATTCAGTTCTTC. Its protein product is CASSWDREIQFF.

This chain joins TRBV7-2 and TRBJ1-1; D is possibly TRBD1 (5 bases). With 1 base removed from V and 5 bases from J, the gap between germline ends came to 14 bases. The CDR3 runs 15 residues. The germline gives CDR1 SGHTA, CDR2 FQGNSA. This CDR3 reads CASSLVVGVRTEAFF. CDR3 DNA sequence: TGTGCCAGCAGCTTAGTCGTGGGGGTGCGGACTGAAGCTTTCTTT.

This rearrangement joins TRBV2 to TRBJ1-2; 8 nucleotides match TRBD1. J lost 8 bases, V lost 3 bases, and 5 bases had no gene match. The CDR3 is 13 amino acids. Germline V CDR1 and CDR2: SNHLY, FYNNEI. The CDR3 loop is CASSDQGARGYTF. In DNA form, the CDR3 reads TGTGCCAGCAGTGATCAGGGGGCGCGGGGCTACACCTTC.

This clone showed up just a few times. The chain joins TRBV9 to TRBJ1-4, with D unresolved. CDR1 is SGDLS, CDR2 YYNGEE, per germline. The CDR3 sequence is 15 residues long. V gave up 0 bases and J gave up 1 base, with 7 bases separating them. The CDR3 spells CASSVGVLTNEKLFF. For the CDR3, the DNA is TGTGCCAGCAGCGTAGGGGTGTTAACTAATGAAAAACTGTTTTTT.

This clone has more than one count but fewer than ten. V usage is TRBV4-3 and J usage is TRBJ2-7; D may be TRBD1 or TRBD2 (5 bases each). V lost 2 bases and J lost 0, with 23 bases in between. Germline CDR1 reads LGHNA; CDR2 reads YSLEER. The CDR3 is 19 residues long. CDR3 nucleotide sequence: TGCGCCAGCAGCCAATTTAAGCCCTCGGGGACCACGGACTCCTACGAGCAGTACTTC. This translates into CASSQFKPSGTTDSYEQYF.

The chain recombines TRBV4-2 with TRBJ2-7; TRBD2 matches at 12 bases. V dropped 4 bases and J dropped 0; count of bases not matched to a gene: 22. This CDR3 has 22 amino acids. Germline CDR1 and CDR2: LGHNA and YNFKEQ. The DNA for the CDR3 is TGTGCCAGCAGCCCCCCAGACAGGGGAACGGGACTAGCGGGCGCCCGCTCCTACGAGCAGTACGTC. Translated, it gives CASSPPDRGTGLAGARSYEQYV.

The chain links TRBV5-4 to TRBJ2-4; no clear D gene. The CDR3 contains 12 residues. The germline CDR1 and CDR2 sequences are SGHNT and YYREEE (reference sequence). Trimming pared 4 bases from V and 8 bases from J, leaving 10 bases between. The CDR3, as DNA: TGTGCCAGCAGCCAGGATTGGGACATTCAGTACTTC. Translation: CASSQDWDIQYF. The complete variable domain, with remaining parts taken from reference TRBV5-4 and TRBJ2-4, reads ETGVTQSPTHLIKTRGQQVTLRCSSQSGHNTVSWYQQALGQGPQFIFQYYREEENGRGNFPPRFSGLQFPNYSSELNVNALELDDSALYLCASSQDWDIQYFGAGTRLSVL.

This clone has only a few counts. CDR3 loop: CASRVQSPPSRSVVHEQFF. In DNA, the CDR3 is TGTGCAAGTCGCGTACAGAGCCCCCCAAGCAGGTCGGTTGTCCATGAGCAGTTCTTC. The chain has TRBV12-2 and TRBJ2-1; the D segment call TRBD1 is taken from the table without a DNA check. TRBV12-2 is described as a pseudogene. The length of the CDR3 is 19 residues.

The CDR3 region has the DNA TGCAGCGTCACCGGGACTAGCGGGGGCCAAGTCAATACAGATACGCAGTATTTT. Its translation: CSVTGTSGGQVNTDTQYF. The rearrangement links TRBV29-1 to TRBJ2-3; 14 nucleotides align to TRBD2. Germline values: CDR1 SQVTM, CDR2 ANQGSEA. The ends lost 6 bases at V and 3 bases at J; junction bases unmatched: 14. CDR3 length equals 18 residues.

This chain links TRBV5-1 with TRBJ2-3; D is perhaps TRBD2 (6 bases). Trimming stripped 0 bases from V and 2 bases from J, with 13 bases between. Germline loops: CDR1 SGHRS, CDR2 YFSETQ. This CDR3 has 16 amino acids. The CDR3 bases are TGCGCCAGCAGCTTGGCGGCGGGGCGCTACACAGATACGCAGTATTTT. It encodes CASSLAAGRYTDTQYF.